These 19 T cell receptor beta chains originate from one sample sequenced in a study of breast tumors, draining lymph nodes, adjacent tissues (TCRdb year 2016). The lymph node samples were taken from the axillary draining lymph nodes of breast cancer patients. The method behind the library was multiplex PCR. Sequencing was carried out with an Illumina HiSeq 2000. The public reads were quality trimmed at Q25 with fastp and then assembled into clones with MiXCR by TCRdb, keeping productive beta chains. CDR3 protein duplicates are merged, each entry listing the most common genes and DNA. The sample data list about 200,000 distinct CDR3 sequences, and approximately 31% of these were observed just once. The top ten hold about 4.5% of the sample. Sequencing was carried out using axillary lymph node tissue. These receptor sequences come from a female donor with breast cancer. Some clones in this sample may be carry-over from other donors' samples.

This clonotype appeared many times. The chain joins TRBV5-1 to TRBJ1-3; D unresolved. V was shortened by 4 bases and J by 2 bases, with 10 bases between the two germline ends. Germline V gene sequence: CDR1 SGHRS, CDR2 YFSETQ. The CDR3 spans 14 residues. CDR3 sequence reads: CASSRDGPGNTIYF. The CDR3 DNA follows: TGCGCCAGCAGCCGGGATGGTCCTGGAAACACCATATATTTT.

This clonotype was recorded only once. V gene TRBV20-1 combines with J gene TRBJ2-7; 11 nucleotides match TRBD2. The CDR3 has 14 residues. After removal of 4 bases from V and 6 bases from J, the junction contained 8 bases not matched to a gene. Germline CDR1 and CDR2: DFQATT and SNEGSKA (reference sequence). The CDR3 spells CSAKGLAGGFEQYF. The CDR3 nucleotides read TGCAGTGCTAAGGGGTTAGCGGGAGGGTTCGAGCAGTACTTC.

This clonotype was detected ten times or more. The J gene is TRBJ1-2, the V gene TRBV19, with 8 bases aligning to TRBD1. Germline assignment: CDR1 LNHDA and CDR2 SQIVND (reference sequence). V gave up 6 bases and J gave up 9 bases; unmatched junction bases: 6. CDR3 length: 12 residues. Here the CDR3 DNA reads TGTGCCAGTAGAAATGGACAGGGTAGCTACACCTTC. Its translation is CASRNGQGSYTF.

The V gene is TRBV19, the J gene TRBJ2-1; 9 bases agree with TRBD2. J gave up 6 bases and V 3 bases, and 12 bases lay outside the gene matches. Germline assignment: CDR1 LNHDA and CDR2 SQIVND (reference sequence). The CDR3 has 17 residues. The CDR3 region is CASSISRVAGGRNEQFF. Here the CDR3 DNA reads TGTGCCAGTAGTATTAGCCGGGTTGCGGGGGGGCGCAATGAGCAGTTCTTC.

Of note for this clonotype: This could be a read error, since a much larger clone is one nucleotide away. The chain uses TRBV10-3 and TRBJ1-5; 8 bases are shared with TRBD1. J gave up 5 bases and V 10 bases, and 16 bases lay outside the gene matches. This CDR3 is 16 amino acids long. The V gene's germline CDR1 is ENHRY and CDR2 SYGVKD. The CDR3 region is CASGGGPTGGDQPQHF. CDR3 nucleotides: TGTGCCAGTGGAGGCGGACCTACAGGGGGGGATCAGCCCCAGCATTTT.

This clonotype was counted ten times or more. This rearrangement joins TRBV19 to TRBJ2-7; no clear D. The CDR3 consists of 16 residues. CDR1 LNHDA and CDR2 SQIVND come from the germline V gene (reference sequence). The V and J ends lost 3 bases and 0 bases respectively, with 15 bases between them. Here the CDR3 reads CASSMIPRVSSYEQYF. The DNA of the CDR3 is TGTGCCAGTAGTATGATTCCAAGGGTTAGCTCCTACGAGCAGTACTTC.

V is TRBV11-2 and J is TRBJ1-2, with TRBD1 as a possible D gene (5 bases). The V gene lost 1 base and the J gene lost 3 bases, with 12 bases spanning the gap. The CDR3 is made up of 15 amino acids. The germline V gene encodes CDR1 SGHAT and CDR2 FQNNGV. CDR3 protein: CASSLVGTYDYGYTF. CDR3 coding DNA: TGTGCCAGCAGCTTAGTGGGGACGTACGACTATGGCTACACCTTC.

In the case of this clonotype: This may stem from a read error, because a much larger clone lies one nucleotide away. This sequence joins TRBV4-3 and TRBJ1-3, with TRBD1 matching over 7 bases. CDR1 LGHNA and CDR2 YSLEER come from the germline V gene. The CDR3 is 18 amino acids. V shed 4 bases, J shed 0 bases, and the junction held 12 bases outside the gene matches. The CDR3 nucleotides are TGCGCCAGCAGCCCCACCCCCTGGACAGGCCCCTCTGGAAACACCATATATTTT. Translation: CASSPTPWTGPSGNTIYF.

This clonotype was counted ten times or more. The chain recombines TRBV9 with TRBJ2-7; D is perhaps TRBD2 (6 bases). The germline V gene encodes CDR1 SGDLS and CDR2 YYNGEE. V was trimmed by 0 bases and J by 6 bases, leaving 19 bases between them. This CDR3 comprises 16 residues. This CDR3 reads CASSVDGAGRDLEQYF. CDR3 nucleotide sequence: TGTGCCAGCAGCGTAGATGGGGCGGGGCGGGACCTCGAGCAGTACTTC. Using reference TRBV9 and TRBJ2-7 for the parts outside the CDR3, the full variable domain is DSGVTQTPKHLITATGQRVTLRCSPRSGDLSVYWYQQSLDQGLQFLIQYYNGEERAKGNILERFSAQQFPDLHSELNLSSLELGDSALYFCASSVDGAGRDLEQYFGPGTRLTVT.

There are many counts of this clonotype. The V and J genes are TRBV10-3 and TRBJ2-1, with TRBD2 as a possible D gene (5 bases). The CDR3 runs 12 residues. Trimming cost V 6 bases and J 9 bases, with 12 bases left between them. The germline V gene has CDR1 ENHRY and CDR2 SYGVKD. The CDR3 protein is CAISQLELEQFF. DNA of the CDR3: TGTGCCATCAGCCAACTAGAACTTGAGCAGTTCTTC.

This clonotype occurred many times. The chain is built from TRBV19 and TRBJ2-1, with D unclear. CDR1 and CDR2 (germline): LNHDA, SQIVND (reference sequence). The CDR3 totals 16 residues. Trimming pared 3 bases from V and 0 bases from J, leaving 12 bases between. This chain's CDR3 is CASSIWPVSSYNEQFF. The DNA of the CDR3 is TGTGCCAGTAGTATTTGGCCGGTTTCCTCCTACAATGAGCAGTTCTTC.

This clonotype was recorded at least ten times. J is TRBJ1-2 and V is TRBV6-5, with D perhaps TRBD1 (5 bases). The germline V and J ends were trimmed by 0 bases and 5 bases, with 13 bases remaining between them. CDR3 length equals 15 residues. Germline lookup yields CDR1 MNHEY and CDR2 SVGAGI. The DNA for the CDR3 is TGTGCCAGCAGTTACTCCGCGGGGGGTGGTTATGGCTACACCTTC. As protein: CASSYSAGGGYGYTF.

Remarks on this clonotype: A much bigger clone sits one base away, suggesting this may be a read error. The V and J genes are TRBV20-1 and TRBJ2-2; D unclear. This CDR3 region has 16 residues. Germline V CDR1 and CDR2: DFQATT, SNEGSKA (reference sequence). Between the trimmed V and J ends, which lost 5 bases and 4 bases, there was a span of 20 bases. CDR3 in amino acids: CSAPIMGRATTGELFF. Here the CDR3 DNA reads TGCAGTGCTCCTATCATGGGTCGGGCAACCACCGGGGAGCTGTTTTTT.

This chain joins TRBV5-6 and TRBJ1-2; tentative D call: TRBD1 (6 bases). V gave up 4 bases and J gave up 6 bases, with 16 bases separating them. In germline, CDR1 is SGHDT, CDR2 YYEEEE. The CDR3 is made up of 14 amino acids. The DNA for the CDR3 is TGTGCCAGCAGCCCCAGAGGGGGGGCGCATGGCTACACCTTC. Its translation is CASSPRGGAHGYTF.

This clonotype has ten or more counts. The gene calls are TRBV9 and TRBJ1-3; D is perhaps TRBD1 (5 bases). From germline, CDR1 is SGDLS and CDR2 YYNGEE. V gave up 4 bases and J gave up 3 bases, with 14 bases separating them. This CDR3 region has 15 residues. This CDR3 reads CASSPQEGLGNTIYF. As DNA, the CDR3 is TGTGCCAGCAGCCCGCAGGAGGGGCTTGGAAACACCATATATTTT.

This clonotype was recorded many times. The chain recombines TRBV5-8 with TRBJ2-5, with a weak D call TRBD2 (5 bases). The CDR3 sequence is 13 residues long. CDR1 SGHTS and CDR2 YDEGEE come from the germline V gene. Trimming took off 0 bases at V and 4 bases at J, with 7 bases between the two ends. This chain's CDR3 is CASSLGERETQYF. DNA for the CDR3: TGTGCCAGCAGCTTGGGGGAGCGAGAGACCCAGTACTTC.

The rearrangement uses TRBV20-1 and TRBJ2-3; a weak D match, TRBD1 (6 bases). The germline V and J ends were trimmed by 0 bases and 2 bases, with 15 bases remaining between them. The germline V gene has CDR1 DFQATT and CDR2 SNEGSKA (reference sequence). The CDR3 sequence is 16 residues long. CDR3 nucleotides: TGCAGTGCTAGAGAAGGGGGTTCTGGAACCACAGATACGCAGTATTTT. Protein product: CSAREGGSGTTDTQYF.

This clonotype was seen ten or more times. This chain's CDR3 is CAISEGRGGTGELFF. CDR3 in DNA: TGTGCCATCAGTGAGGGACGGGGAGGGACCGGGGAGCTGTTTTTT. V and J are TRBV10-3 and TRBJ2-2; 7 nucleotides agree with TRBD2. After removal of 2 bases from V and 5 bases from J, the junction contained 5 bases not matched to a gene. Per germline, CDR1 ENHRY and CDR2 SYGVKD. The CDR3 consists of 15 residues.

The chain has TRBV7-2 and TRBJ2-7; 8 nucleotides agree with TRBD2. Germline loops: CDR1 SGHTA, CDR2 FQGNSA. This CDR3 comprises 12 residues. J lost 13 bases, V lost 5 bases, and 10 bases had no gene match. CDR3 region: CASSRTSSGSYF. CDR3 bases: TGTGCCAGCAGCCGTACCTCCAGCGGGAGTTACTTC.